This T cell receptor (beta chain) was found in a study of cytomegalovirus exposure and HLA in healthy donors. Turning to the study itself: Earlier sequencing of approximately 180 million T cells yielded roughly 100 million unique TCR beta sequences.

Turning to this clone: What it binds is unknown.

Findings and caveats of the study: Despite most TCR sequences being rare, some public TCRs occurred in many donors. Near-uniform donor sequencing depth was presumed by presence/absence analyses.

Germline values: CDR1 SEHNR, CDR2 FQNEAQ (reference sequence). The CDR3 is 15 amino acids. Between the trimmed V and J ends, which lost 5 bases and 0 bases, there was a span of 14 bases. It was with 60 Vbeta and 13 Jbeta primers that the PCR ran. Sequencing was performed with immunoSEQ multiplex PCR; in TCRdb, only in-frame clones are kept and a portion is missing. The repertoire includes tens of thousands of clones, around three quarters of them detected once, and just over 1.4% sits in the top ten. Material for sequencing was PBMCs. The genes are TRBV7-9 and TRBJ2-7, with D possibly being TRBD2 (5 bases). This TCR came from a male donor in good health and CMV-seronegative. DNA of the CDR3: TGTGCCAGCAGCCCACCGGACGGGAACTCCTACGAGCAGTACTTC. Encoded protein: CASSPPDGNSYEQYF.